Each of the 24 T cell receptor beta chains below was sequenced from the same sample in a study of cytomegalovirus exposure and HLA in healthy donors (TCRdb year 2017). Library preparation used the immunoSEQ multiplex PCR assay. The multiplex PCR relied on a mix of 60 forward primers for TCR Vbeta segments and 13 reverse primers for TCR Jbeta segments. TCRdb's version of the immuneACCESS table is confined to in-frame rearrangements and falls short of the full clone set. An unresolved V gene accounts for under half of the shortfall where checked; the remainder is of unknown origin. The sample records over 100,000 clones, about 76% of which are singletons. The top ten clonotypes cover roughly 2% of the sample. The sequenced sample was PBMCs. Source of these receptors: a woman between 25 and 40 years old in good health and CMV-seronegative.

The genes are TRBV7-2 and TRBJ2-7; D may be TRBD2 (5 bases). V was clipped by 6 bases and J by 5 bases, with 11 bases between them. Looked up from germline, CDR1 is SGHTA and CDR2 is FQGNSA. This CDR3 has 12 residues. CDR3 DNA: TGTGCCAGCAGTTCCCGGCGGGACGAGCAGTACTTC. This gives the protein CASSSRRDEQYF.

The CDR3 DNA sequence: TGTGCCAGCAGCTTAGTGCTACAGGATAAAGAGACCCAGTACTTC. Translating gives CASSLVLQDKETQYF. This rearrangement joins TRBV7-2 to TRBJ2-5; D might be TRBD1 (5 bases). Germline V gene lookup returns CDR1 SGHTA and CDR2 FQGNSA. The CDR3 extends over 15 amino acids. V was cut by 1 base and J by 3 bases, with 12 bases left in between.

CDR3 loop: CASNGGGTRFNEQFF. The CDR3 DNA follows: TGTGCCAGCAACGGGGGGGGGACTAGATTCAATGAGCAGTTCTTC. This sequence joins TRBV5-4 and TRBJ2-1; 8 bases are a match to TRBD2. CDR1 is SGHNT, CDR2 YYREEE, per germline (reference sequence). The CDR3 is 15 amino acids. V dropped 6 bases and J dropped 6; count of bases not matched to a gene: 11.

This chain uses TRBV15 with TRBJ2-1, with D perhaps matching TRBD2 (6 bases). Per the germline V gene, CDR1 is LNHNV and CDR2 is YYDKDF (reference sequence). This CDR3 region has 16 residues. V was shortened by 3 bases and J by 2 bases, with 14 bases between the two germline ends. The DNA for the CDR3 is TGTGCCACCAGCAGGAACCGGGACTTGACCTACAATGAGCAGTTCTTC. It is translated as CATSRNRDLTYNEQFF.

The chain combines TRBV6-1 with TRBJ1-3, with a possible D match to TRBD1 (6 bases). Germline CDR1 reads MNHNS; CDR2 reads SASEGT. Trimming shortened V by 2 bases and J by 1 base, and 9 bases separated the two germline ends. The CDR3 covers 15 residues. DNA of the CDR3: TGTGCCAGCAGTGAACGTCAGGGGTCTGGAAACACCATATATTTT. Protein: CASSERQGSGNTIYF.

This clone has a handful of counts. This chain uses TRBV5-8 with TRBJ2-1; 8 nucleotides match TRBD2. The CDR3 sequence is 14 residues long. Germline V gene sequence: CDR1 SGHTS, CDR2 YDEGEE. V lost 5 bases to trimming and J lost 10 bases; unmatched junction nucleotides: 11. The CDR3 loop is CASRAGGRWSEQFF. The CDR3 coding sequence is TGTGCCAGCAGGGCGGGAGGACGATGGAGCGAGCAGTTCTTC.

The chain recombines TRBV5-1 with TRBJ2-1; D is perhaps TRBD2 (5 bases). There are 15 residues in the CDR3. V lost 0 bases and J lost 3, with 10 bases in between. Germline CDR1 reads SGHRS; CDR2 reads YFSETQ. The CDR3 coding sequence is TGCGCCAGCAGCTTGGAAAGCGGTAGCTACAATGAGCAGTTCTTC. Its protein is CASSLESGSYNEQFF.

This chain uses TRBV15 with TRBJ1-4; no clear D. Trimming pared 0 bases from V and 8 bases from J, leaving 13 bases between. From germline, CDR1 is LNHNV and CDR2 YYDKDF (reference sequence). The CDR3 has 15 amino acids. The CDR3 spells CATSRDGGPAEKLFF. CDR3 sequence (DNA): TGTGCCACCAGCAGAGATGGAGGCCCGGCCGAAAAACTGTTTTTT.

This clone was observed once. The rearrangement links TRBV4-1 to TRBJ2-1; the D gene is possibly TRBD1 (5 bases). Trimming removed 4 bases at V and 5 bases at J, with 15 bases between. This CDR3 spans 15 amino acids. Germline CDR1 reads MGHRA; CDR2 reads YSYEKL. Here the CDR3 DNA reads TGCGCCAGCAGCCGACCCGACAGAAGCCACAATGAGCAGTTCTTC. Amino acids: CASSRPDRSHNEQFF.

This clone showed up just once. The V and J genes are TRBV7-9 and TRBJ2-1; tentatively, D is TRBD2 (6 bases). The germline gives CDR1 SEHNR, CDR2 FQNEAQ (reference sequence). The CDR3 has 16 residues. The V gene lost 1 base and the J gene lost 4 bases, with 14 bases spanning the gap. CDR3 nucleotide sequence: TGTGCCAGCAGCTTAGTCGGTCTAGCGTTGTACAATGAGCAGTTCTTC. Translation: CASSLVGLALYNEQFF.

This chain joins TRBV30 and TRBJ2-2, with 14 bases aligning to TRBD2. The CDR3 spans 18 residues. V lost 3 bases and J lost 6; bases outside the gene matches: 12. Germline CDR1 is GTSNPN and CDR2 is SVGIG (reference sequence). The CDR3 region has the DNA TGTGCCTGGAGCGACCCCGAGGGACTAGCGGGAGAAGCCGGGGAGCTGTTTTTT. Its protein is CAWSDPEGLAGEAGELFF.

The CDR3 nucleotides read TGTGCCACGACCCTTCTCCTAGACACCGGGGAGCTGTTTTTT. This translates into CATTLLLDTGELFF. This chain joins TRBV10-3 and TRBJ2-2; D is unclear. V shed 10 bases and J shed 3 bases, with 15 bases lying between them. CDR3 size: 14 residues. Looked up from germline, CDR1 is ENHRY and CDR2 is SYGVKD.

The V and J genes are TRBV4-2 and TRBJ2-7, with TRBD2 matching 7 bases. The CDR3 contains 15 residues. From germline, CDR1 is LGHNA and CDR2 YNFKEQ. Trimming cost V 5 bases and J 4 bases; bases outside gene matches: 11. CDR3 sequence reads: CASSAPSGRRYEQYF. The DNA for the CDR3 is TGTGCCAGCAGCGCCCCTAGCGGCCGCAGGTACGAGCAGTACTTC.

V and J are TRBV28 and TRBJ2-3, with TRBD2 identical over 12 bases. The germline gives CDR1 MDHEN, CDR2 SYDVKM. J was trimmed by 5 bases and V by 6 bases; bases with no gene match: 9. There are 16 residues in the CDR3. This chain's CDR3 is CASRVSPTSGRDTQYF. The CDR3, as DNA: TGTGCCAGCAGAGTTTCCCCGACTAGCGGGAGAGATACGCAGTATTTT.

V is TRBV6-5 and J is TRBJ1-5, with TRBD1 as a possible D gene (6 bases). The V end was cut by 7 bases, the J end by 5 bases, with 12 bases between. In germline, CDR1 is MNHEY, CDR2 SVGAGI. The CDR3 has 13 residues. The CDR3 DNA is TGTGCCAGCATGGGGGCAGTTGATCAGCCCCAGCATTTT. This encodes CASMGAVDQPQHF.

Details on this clone: The identical CDR3 is also encoded by other nucleotide sequences in the sample. This chain connects TRBV7-9 to TRBJ1-1; D is unresolved. CDR3 length: 15 amino acids. CDR1 and CDR2 from the germline V gene are SEHNR and FQNEAQ (reference sequence). Deletions cut 8 bases from V and 2 bases from J, with 18 bases between. CDR3: CASQKIRHQNTEAFF. The DNA of the CDR3 is TGTGCCAGCCAAAAAATTCGACACCAAAACACTGAAGCTTTCTTT.

The chain carries TRBV29-1 and TRBJ1-2, with 7 positions matching TRBD1. Per germline, CDR1 SQVTM and CDR2 ANQGSEA. Trimming removed 6 bases from V and 4 bases from J; junction bases left unmatched: 5. The CDR3 totals 12 residues. CDR3 in DNA: TGCAGCGTACAGGGGAATTTCTATGGCTACACCTTC. Its protein is CSVQGNFYGYTF.

This sequence joins TRBV5-1 and TRBJ2-7, with 8 nucleotides matching TRBD1. J gave up 6 bases and V 2 bases, and 10 bases lay outside the gene matches. CDR1 SGHRS and CDR2 YFSETQ come from the germline V gene. The CDR3 loop spans 15 amino acids. This CDR3 reads CASSFGDRLGGEQYF. The CDR3 nucleotides are TGCGCCAGCAGCTTTGGGGACAGGCTGGGGGGCGAGCAGTACTTC.

The J gene is TRBJ2-1, the V gene TRBV19; TRBD1 is a possible D gene (6 bases). Germline CDR1 LNHDA, CDR2 SQIVND (reference sequence). The V and J ends lost 6 bases and 1 base respectively, with 13 bases between them. The CDR3 sequence is 15 residues long. CDR3 protein: CASRRMDSSYNEQFF. Here the CDR3 DNA reads TGTGCCAGTAGGCGTATGGACAGTTCCTACAATGAGCAGTTCTTC.

This clone has just one count. The chain recombines TRBV29-1 with TRBJ2-3; 12 bases map to TRBD2. Germline assignment: CDR1 SQVTM and CDR2 ANQGSEA. This CDR3 is built from 17 residues. The junction had 10 bases not matched to a gene; V was cut back by 4 bases and J by 2 bases. CDR3 in DNA: TGCAGCGTTGGACCACAGGGACTAGCGGGTAACACAGATACGCAGTATTTT. Its protein product is CSVGPQGLAGNTDTQYF.

The chain joins TRBV5-5 to TRBJ1-1; weak D call: TRBD1 (6 bases). The CDR3 consists of 13 residues. Germline V gene sequence: CDR1 SGHKS, CDR2 YYEKEE (reference sequence). Trimming removed 4 bases at V and 5 bases at J, with 12 bases between. CDR3 sequence (DNA): TGTGCCAGCAGCGGCACTACAGGGACTGAAGCTTTCTTT. Translation gives CASSGTTGTEAFF.

The chain recombines TRBV30 with TRBJ2-2; the match to TRBD2 covers 7 bases. CDR1 is GTSNPN and CDR2 is SVGIG in the germline V gene (reference sequence). CDR3 size: 14 residues. V lost 0 bases to trimming and J lost 4 bases; unmatched junction nucleotides: 2. The CDR3 DNA follows: TGTGCCTGGAGTGTACTAGCGAGCACCGGGGAGCTGTTTTTT. Amino acids: CAWSVLASTGELFF.

The chain links TRBV5-4 to TRBJ2-5; 11 bases agree with TRBD2. There are 15 residues in the CDR3. Per the germline V gene, CDR1 is SGHNT and CDR2 is YYREEE (reference sequence). V shed 3 bases, J shed 4 bases, and the junction held 5 bases outside the gene matches. CDR3 nucleotide sequence: TGTGCCAGCAGCTCCAGACTAGCGGGACGAGAGACCCAGTACTTC. Translated: CASSSRLAGRETQYF.

V usage is TRBV7-9 and J usage is TRBJ2-2, with D unresolved. Looked up from germline, CDR1 is SEHNR and CDR2 is FQNEAQ (reference sequence). V lost 0 bases, J lost 0 bases, and 8 bases lay in between. The CDR3 is 16 amino acids. CDR3 sequence: CASSLALGTNTGELFF. In nucleotides, the CDR3 is TGTGCCAGCAGCTTAGCGCTAGGTACGAACACCGGGGAGCTGTTTTTT.